This T cell receptor (beta chain) was captured by sequencing in a study of early T cells in non-severe SARS-CoV-2 infection. TCRdb re-called the 5' RACE reads through MiXCR, storing one row per CDR3 protein. The data show about 34,000 distinct CDR3 sequences, 7.1% seen once. V dropped 2 bases and J dropped 4; count of bases not matched to a gene: 1. Germline V CDR1 and CDR2: DFQATT, SNEGSKA (reference sequence). The CDR3 is 14 residues long. This clonotype has just a few counts. This TCR derives from an adult who was a healthcare worker with PCR-confirmed SARS-CoV-2 infection or an uninfected control (not recorded which). The chain couples TRBV20-1 to TRBJ2-1; 11 bases map to TRBD2. The source was whole blood, collected at baseline. In nucleotides, the CDR3 is TGCAGTGCTAGACCTAGCGGGAGGTACAATGAGCAGTTCTTC. Its translation is CSARPSGRYNEQFF.